Shown below are 10 T cell receptor beta chains from a single sample sequenced in a study of T-cell memory formation after mild COVID-19. TCRdb recomputed calls from the 5' RACE reads with MiXCR, one row per CDR3 protein. The table lists roughly 510,000 distinct CDR3 sequences, roughly 17% of them singletons. The sequenced material came from PBMCs or a T cell subset sorted from them (not recorded which). All receptors derive from an adult woman who had mild COVID-19 (a few samples of this study predate the infection). Cell type and time point are not known.

This clonotype has just a few counts. The chain uses TRBV12-3 or TRBV12-4 and TRBJ2-1, with D maybe TRBD2 (5 bases). Trimming took 7 bases from V and 5 from J, leaving 12 bases between them. CDR3 length: 13 residues. CDR3 DNA sequence: TGTGCCAGCATCCAGACTACTGACAATGAGCAGTTCTTC. Translation: CASIQTTDNEQFF.

This clonotype has ten or more counts. This sequence joins TRBV9 and TRBJ2-5; TRBD2 is a possible D gene (7 bases). The ends were cut back, 5 bases at V and 5 bases at J, with 19 bases in the middle. The length of the CDR3 is 15 residues. CDR1 is SGDLS, CDR2 YYNGEE, per germline. DNA of the CDR3: TGTGCCAGCAGTTCGGGGGGCCGCGACGGGGAGACCCAGTACTTC. As protein: CASSSGGRDGETQYF.

This clonotype was counted only a few times. This chain connects TRBV7-2 to TRBJ2-1; the D gene is possibly TRBD2 (6 bases). CDR1 is SGHTA and CDR2 is FQGNSA in the germline V gene. V lost 8 bases and J lost 9, with 14 bases in between. This CDR3 contains 12 residues. CDR3 nucleotides: TGTGCCAGCGGATACGGGGGAGGTGAGCAGTTCTTC. Amino acids: CASGYGGGEQFF.

The chain couples TRBV25-1 to TRBJ2-7; TRBD2 aligns across 7 bases. The CDR3 extends over 18 amino acids. Germline assignment: CDR1 MGHDK and CDR2 SYGVNS. J was trimmed by 4 bases and V by 1 base; bases with no gene match: 16. In DNA form, the CDR3 reads TGTGCCAGCAGTGAATTGTCTTTAGGGAGGGGCCGCGTGTACGAGCAGTACTTC. This translates into CASSELSLGRGRVYEQYF.

This clonotype showed up just a few times. The V and J genes are TRBV6-2 or TRBV6-3 and TRBJ2-2, with D possibly being TRBD2 (5 bases). CDR1 and CDR2 from the germline V gene are MNHEY and SVGEGT. CDR3 length equals 13 residues. Trimming stripped 6 bases from V and 6 bases from J, with 11 bases between. CDR3 DNA: TGTGCCAGCAGCCCGTTCGGGGCCGGGGAGCTGTTTTTT. It specifies CASSPFGAGELFF.

The chain has TRBV9 and TRBJ2-7, with 15 nucleotides matching TRBD2. CDR1 is SGDLS and CDR2 is YYNGEE in the germline V gene. The V and J ends lost 2 bases and 6 bases, in that order; junction bases with no gene match: 6. The CDR3 is 16 amino acids. DNA of the CDR3: TGTGCCAGCAGCGTCGGGACTAGCGGGAGGAAGTCCGAGCAGTACTTC. This translates into CASSVGTSGRKSEQYF.

This chain uses TRBV7-6 with TRBJ2-5; maybe TRBD2 (5 bases). The CDR3 spans 13 residues. Looked up from germline, CDR1 is SGHVS and CDR2 is FNYEAQ. V was clipped by 3 bases and J by 3 bases, with 8 bases between them. In nucleotides, the CDR3 is TGTGCCAGCAGCTTTGGGAGTAAAGAGACCCAGTACTTC. Its translation: CASSFGSKETQYF.

The V gene is TRBV5-1, the J gene TRBJ2-5, with D hard to call. This CDR3 is built from 14 residues. CDR1 is SGHRS and CDR2 is YFSETQ in the germline V gene. Trimming left V 4 bases short and J 2 bases short, with 12 bases between. The CDR3 sequence: CASSPGRAQETQYF. In nucleotides, the CDR3 is TGCGCCAGCAGCCCCGGACGGGCGCAAGAGACCCAGTACTTC.

V is TRBV7-2 and J is TRBJ2-5; 13 bases line up with TRBD2. Per germline, CDR1 SGHTA and CDR2 FQGNSA. The CDR3 length is 15 residues. The V gene end was trimmed by 4 bases and the J gene end by 5 bases; junction bases not matched to a gene: 4. The CDR3 protein is CASSWTSGGGETQYF. CDR3 DNA: TGTGCCAGCAGCTGGACTAGCGGGGGAGGGGAGACCCAGTACTTC.

This clonotype was seen only a few times. The chain uses TRBV3-1 and TRBJ1-2; D might be TRBD1 (6 bases). This CDR3 spans 16 amino acids. Germline lookup yields CDR1 LGHDT and CDR2 YNNKEL (reference sequence). V lost 0 bases, J lost 3 bases, and 14 bases lay in between. CDR3 bases: TGTGCCAGCAGCCAAGACCTCAGGGGCAGCGACTATGGCTACACCTTC. Its translation is CASSQDLRGSDYGYTF.